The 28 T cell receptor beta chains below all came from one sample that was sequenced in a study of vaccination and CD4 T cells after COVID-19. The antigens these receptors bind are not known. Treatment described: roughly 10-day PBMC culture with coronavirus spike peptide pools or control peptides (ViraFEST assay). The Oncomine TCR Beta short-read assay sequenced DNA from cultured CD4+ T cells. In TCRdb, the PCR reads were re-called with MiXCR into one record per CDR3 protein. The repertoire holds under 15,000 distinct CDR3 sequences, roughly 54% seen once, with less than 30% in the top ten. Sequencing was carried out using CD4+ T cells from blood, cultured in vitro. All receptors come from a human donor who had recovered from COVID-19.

The CDR3 is CASSSGGTGEGYTF. In DNA, the CDR3 is TGTGCCAGCAGCTCGGGGGGGACAGGGGAAGGCTACACCTTC. The chain uses TRBV11-2 and TRBJ1-2; 10 bases are a match to TRBD1. The CDR3 is 14 residues long. V trimming: 4 bases; J trimming: 8 bases; junction bases outside the gene matches: 7. From germline, CDR1 is SGHAT and CDR2 FQNNGV.

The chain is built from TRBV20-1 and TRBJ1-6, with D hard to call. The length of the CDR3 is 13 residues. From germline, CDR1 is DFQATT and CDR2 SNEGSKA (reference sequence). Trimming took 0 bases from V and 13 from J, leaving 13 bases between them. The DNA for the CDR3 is TGCAGTGCTAGAGATGTTCCCCCCTCGCCCCTCCACTTT. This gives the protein CSARDVPPSPLHF.

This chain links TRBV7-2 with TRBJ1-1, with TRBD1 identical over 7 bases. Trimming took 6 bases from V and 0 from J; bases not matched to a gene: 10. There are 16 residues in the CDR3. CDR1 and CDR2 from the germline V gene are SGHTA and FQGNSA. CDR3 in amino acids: CASRPWEGALNTEAFF. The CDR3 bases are TGTGCCAGCAGGCCATGGGAGGGGGCCTTGAACACTGAAGCTTTCTTT. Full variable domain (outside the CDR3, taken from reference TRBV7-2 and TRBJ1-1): GAGVSQSPSNKVTEKGKDVELRCDPISGHTALYWYRQSLGQGLEFLIYFQGNSAPDKSGLPSDRFSAERTGGSVSTLTIQRTQQEDSAVYLCASRPWEGALNTEAFFGQGTRLTVV.

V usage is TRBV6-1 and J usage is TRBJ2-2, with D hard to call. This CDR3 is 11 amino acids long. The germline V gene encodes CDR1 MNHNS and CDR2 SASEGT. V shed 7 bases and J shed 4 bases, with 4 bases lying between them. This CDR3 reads CASTVTGELFF. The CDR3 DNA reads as TGTGCCAGCACCGTCACCGGGGAGCTGTTTTTT.

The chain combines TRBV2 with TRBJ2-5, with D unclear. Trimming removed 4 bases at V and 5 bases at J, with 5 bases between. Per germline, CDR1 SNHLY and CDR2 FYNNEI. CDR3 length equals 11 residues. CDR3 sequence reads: CASSGMETQYF. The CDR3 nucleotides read TGTGCCAGCAGTGGGATGGAGACCCAGTACTTC.

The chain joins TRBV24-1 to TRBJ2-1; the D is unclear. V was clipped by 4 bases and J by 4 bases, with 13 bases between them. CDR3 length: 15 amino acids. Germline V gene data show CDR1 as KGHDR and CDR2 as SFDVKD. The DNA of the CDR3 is TGTGCCACCAGTGACCCGCAACGGCTGTACAATGAGCAGTTCTTC. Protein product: CATSDPQRLYNEQFF.

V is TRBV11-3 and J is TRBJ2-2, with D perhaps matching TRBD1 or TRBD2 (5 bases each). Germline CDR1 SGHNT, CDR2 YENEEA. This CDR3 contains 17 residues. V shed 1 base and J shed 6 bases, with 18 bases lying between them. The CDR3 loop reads CASSLALWGSNAGELFF. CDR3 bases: TGTGCCAGCAGCTTAGCCTTATGGGGGAGTAACGCCGGGGAGCTGTTTTTT.

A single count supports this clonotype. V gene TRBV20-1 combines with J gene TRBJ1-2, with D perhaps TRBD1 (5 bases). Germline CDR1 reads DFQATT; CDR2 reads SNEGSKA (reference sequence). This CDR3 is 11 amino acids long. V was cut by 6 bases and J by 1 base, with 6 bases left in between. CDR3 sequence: CSATVNYGYTF. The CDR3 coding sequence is TGCAGTGCGACAGTTAACTATGGCTACACCTTC.

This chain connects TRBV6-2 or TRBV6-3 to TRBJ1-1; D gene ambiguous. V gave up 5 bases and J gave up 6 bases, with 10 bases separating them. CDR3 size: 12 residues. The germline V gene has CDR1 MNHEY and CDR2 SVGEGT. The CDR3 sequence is CASSLKPPEAFF. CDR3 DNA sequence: TGTGCCAGCAGTCTAAAACCCCCTGAAGCTTTCTTT.

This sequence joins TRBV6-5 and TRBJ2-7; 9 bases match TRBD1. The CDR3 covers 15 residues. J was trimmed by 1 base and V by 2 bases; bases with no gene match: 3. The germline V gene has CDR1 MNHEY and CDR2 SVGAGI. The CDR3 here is CASSYDRGTSYEQYF. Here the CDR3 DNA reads TGTGCCAGCAGTTACGACAGGGGGACTTCCTACGAGCAGTACTTC.

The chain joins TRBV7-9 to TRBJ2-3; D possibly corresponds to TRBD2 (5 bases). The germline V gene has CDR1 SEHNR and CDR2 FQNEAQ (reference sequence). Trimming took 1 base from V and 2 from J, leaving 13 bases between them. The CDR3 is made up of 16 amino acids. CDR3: CASSLGRSGYTDTQYF. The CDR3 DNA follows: TGTGCCAGCAGCTTAGGTCGGAGCGGATACACAGATACGCAGTATTTT.

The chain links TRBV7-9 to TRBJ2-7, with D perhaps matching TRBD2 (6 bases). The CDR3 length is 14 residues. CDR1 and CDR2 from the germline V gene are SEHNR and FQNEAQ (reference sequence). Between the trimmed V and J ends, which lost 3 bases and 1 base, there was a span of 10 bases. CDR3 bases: TGTGCCAGCAGCTTGAGGCGGGATTCCTACGAGCAGTACTTC. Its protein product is CASSLRRDSYEQYF.

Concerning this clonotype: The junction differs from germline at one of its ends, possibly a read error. Written as DNA, the CDR3 is TGTGCCACCAGTGAAGACCCGGACCGGATCTTC. Translated: CATSEDPDRIF. The J gene is TRBJ2-1, the V gene TRBV24-1; the D is unclear. The CDR3 has 11 amino acids. Germline loops: CDR1 KGHDR, CDR2 SFDVKD.

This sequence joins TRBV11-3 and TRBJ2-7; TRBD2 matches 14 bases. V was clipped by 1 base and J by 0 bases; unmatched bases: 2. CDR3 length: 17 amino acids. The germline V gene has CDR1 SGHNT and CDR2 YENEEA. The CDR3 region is CASSLGLAGGSSYEQYF. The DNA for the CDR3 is TGTGCCAGCAGCTTAGGACTAGCGGGGGGGAGCTCCTACGAGCAGTACTTC.

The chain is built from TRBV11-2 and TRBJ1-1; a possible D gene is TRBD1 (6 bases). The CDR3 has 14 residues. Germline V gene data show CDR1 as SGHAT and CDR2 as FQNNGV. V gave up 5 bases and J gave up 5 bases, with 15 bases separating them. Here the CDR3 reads CASSQGGGRTEAFF. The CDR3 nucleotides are TGTGCCAGCAGCCAGGGAGGGGGTAGGACTGAAGCTTTCTTT.

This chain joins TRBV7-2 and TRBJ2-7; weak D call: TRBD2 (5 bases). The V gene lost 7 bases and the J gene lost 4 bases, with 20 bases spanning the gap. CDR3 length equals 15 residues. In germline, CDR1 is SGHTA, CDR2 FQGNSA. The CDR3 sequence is CASTSRPGLLYEQYF. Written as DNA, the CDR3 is TGTGCCAGCACCTCAAGGCCCGGACTTTTATACGAGCAGTACTTC.

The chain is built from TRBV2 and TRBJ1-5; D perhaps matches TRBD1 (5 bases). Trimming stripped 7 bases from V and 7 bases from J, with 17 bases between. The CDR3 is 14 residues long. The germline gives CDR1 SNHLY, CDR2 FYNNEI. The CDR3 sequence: CASTPGPLGQPQHF. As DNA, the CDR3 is TGTGCCAGCACCCCGGGGCCGCTCGGGCAGCCCCAGCATTTT.

CDR3 sequence reads: CSTQGNEKLFF. Here the CDR3 DNA reads TGCAGTACACAGGGAAATGAAAAACTGTTTTTT. The chain employs TRBV20-1 and TRBJ1-4, with D possibly being TRBD1 (6 bases). This CDR3 is 11 amino acids long. Germline-derived CDR1 and CDR2 are DFQATT and SNEGSKA (reference sequence). V dropped 8 bases and J dropped 5 bases, with 9 bases sitting between them.

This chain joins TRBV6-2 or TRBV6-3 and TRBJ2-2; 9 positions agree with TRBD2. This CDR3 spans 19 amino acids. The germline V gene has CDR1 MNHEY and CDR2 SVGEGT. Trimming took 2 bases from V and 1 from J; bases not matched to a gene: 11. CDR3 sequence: CASSYADRGLALNTGELFF. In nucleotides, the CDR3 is TGTGCCAGCAGTTACGCAGACCGGGGACTAGCCCTGAACACCGGGGAGCTGTTTTTT.

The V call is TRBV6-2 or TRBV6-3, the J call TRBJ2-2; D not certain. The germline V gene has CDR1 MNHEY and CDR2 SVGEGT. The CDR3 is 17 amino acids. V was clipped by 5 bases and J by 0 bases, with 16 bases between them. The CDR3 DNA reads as TGTGCCAGCAGTCCACCGGCAGAAGACCCGAACACCGGGGAGCTGTTTTTT. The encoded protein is CASSPPAEDPNTGELFF.

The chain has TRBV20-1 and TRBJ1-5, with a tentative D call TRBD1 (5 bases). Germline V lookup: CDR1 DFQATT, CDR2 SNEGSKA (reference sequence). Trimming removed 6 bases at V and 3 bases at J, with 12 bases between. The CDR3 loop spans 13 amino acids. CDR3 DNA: TGCAGTGCCAAAACCGGGGCCAATCAGCCCCAGCATTTT. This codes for CSAKTGANQPQHF.

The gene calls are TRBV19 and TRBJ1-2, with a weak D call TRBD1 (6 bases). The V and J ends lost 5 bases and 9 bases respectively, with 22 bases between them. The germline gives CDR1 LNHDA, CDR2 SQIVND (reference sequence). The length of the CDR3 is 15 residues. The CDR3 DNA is TGTGCCAGTAGTTTAAAAGGACAGCCTTTGTTCCGCTACACCTTC. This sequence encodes CASSLKGQPLFRYTF.

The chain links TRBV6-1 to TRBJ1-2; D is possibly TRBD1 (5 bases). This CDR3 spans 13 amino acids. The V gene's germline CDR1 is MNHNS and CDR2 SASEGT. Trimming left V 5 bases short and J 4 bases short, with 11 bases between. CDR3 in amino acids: CASSRDGFYGYTF. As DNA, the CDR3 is TGTGCCAGCAGTAGGGACGGTTTCTATGGCTACACCTTC.

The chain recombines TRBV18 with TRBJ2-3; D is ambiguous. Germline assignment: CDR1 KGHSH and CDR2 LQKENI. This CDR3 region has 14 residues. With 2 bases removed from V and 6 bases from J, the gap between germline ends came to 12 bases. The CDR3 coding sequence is TGTGCCAGCTCACCATCGAGGACCGGGGATACGCAGTATTTT. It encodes CASSPSRTGDTQYF.

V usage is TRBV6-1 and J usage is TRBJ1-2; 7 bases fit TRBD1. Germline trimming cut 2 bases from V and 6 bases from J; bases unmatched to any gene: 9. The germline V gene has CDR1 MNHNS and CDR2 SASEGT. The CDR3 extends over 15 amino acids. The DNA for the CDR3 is TGTGCCAGCAGTGAAACGCACAGGGGTTGGGATGGCTACACCTTC. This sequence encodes CASSETHRGWDGYTF.

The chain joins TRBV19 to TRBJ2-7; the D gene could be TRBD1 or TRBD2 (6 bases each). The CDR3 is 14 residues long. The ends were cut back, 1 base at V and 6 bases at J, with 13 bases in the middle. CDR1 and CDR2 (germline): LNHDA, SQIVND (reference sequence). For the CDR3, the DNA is TGTGCCAGTAGTATAGGAGGGGGACTCGGCGAGCAGTACTTC. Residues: CASSIGGGLGEQYF.

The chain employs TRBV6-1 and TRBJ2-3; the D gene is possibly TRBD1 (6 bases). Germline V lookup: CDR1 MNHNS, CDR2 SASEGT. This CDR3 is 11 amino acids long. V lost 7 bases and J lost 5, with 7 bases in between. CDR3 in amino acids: CASTGVDTQYF. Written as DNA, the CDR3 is TGTGCCAGCACAGGGGTAGATACGCAGTATTTT.

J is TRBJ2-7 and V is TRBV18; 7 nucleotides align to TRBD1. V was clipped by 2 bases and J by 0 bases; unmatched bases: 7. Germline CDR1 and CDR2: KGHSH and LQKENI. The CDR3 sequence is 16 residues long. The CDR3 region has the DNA TGTGCCAGCTCACCAACGGTCGGACAGGTCTCCTACGAGCAGTACTTC. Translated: CASSPTVGQVSYEQYF.